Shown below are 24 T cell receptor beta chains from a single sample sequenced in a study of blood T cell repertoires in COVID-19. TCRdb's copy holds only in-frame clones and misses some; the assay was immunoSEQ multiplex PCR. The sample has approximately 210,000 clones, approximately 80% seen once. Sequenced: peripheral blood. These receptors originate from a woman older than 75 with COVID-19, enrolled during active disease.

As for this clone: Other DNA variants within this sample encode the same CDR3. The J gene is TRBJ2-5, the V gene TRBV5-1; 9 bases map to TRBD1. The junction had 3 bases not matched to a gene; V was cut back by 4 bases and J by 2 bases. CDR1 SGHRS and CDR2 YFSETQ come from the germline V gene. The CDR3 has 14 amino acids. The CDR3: CASSAGQGQETQYF. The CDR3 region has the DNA TGCGCCAGCAGCGCTGGACAGGGGCAAGAGACCCAGTACTTC.

The CDR3 nucleotides are TGTGCCAGCAGTTCTAGCGGGGAACAGTATTTT. This codes for CASSSSGEQYF. The chain uses TRBV11-3 and TRBJ2-3; 9 nucleotides align to TRBD2. Trimming cost V 6 bases and J 12 bases; bases outside gene matches: 4. The germline V gene has CDR1 SGHNT and CDR2 YENEEA. The CDR3 contains 11 residues.

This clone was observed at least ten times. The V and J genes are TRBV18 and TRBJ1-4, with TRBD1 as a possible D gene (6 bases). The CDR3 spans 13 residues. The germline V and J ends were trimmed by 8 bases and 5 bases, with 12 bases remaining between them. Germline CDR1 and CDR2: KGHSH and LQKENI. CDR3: CASRGQINEKLFF. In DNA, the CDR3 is TGTGCCAGCCGCGGACAGATAAATGAAAAACTGTTTTTT.

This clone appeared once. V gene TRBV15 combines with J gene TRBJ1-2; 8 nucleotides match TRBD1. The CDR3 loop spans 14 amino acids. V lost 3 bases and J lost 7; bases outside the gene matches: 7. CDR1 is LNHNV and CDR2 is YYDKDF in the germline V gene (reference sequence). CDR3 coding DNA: TGTGCCACCAGCAGGGACAGGGTTGGCTCTGGCTACACCTTC. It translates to CATSRDRVGSGYTF.

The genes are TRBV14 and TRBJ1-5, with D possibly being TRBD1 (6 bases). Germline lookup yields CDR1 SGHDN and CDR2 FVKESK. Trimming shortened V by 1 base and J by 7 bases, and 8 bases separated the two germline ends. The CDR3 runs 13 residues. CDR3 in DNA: TGTGCCAGCAGCCAAGCGCAGGGGCAGCCCCAGCATTTT. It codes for CASSQAQGQPQHF.

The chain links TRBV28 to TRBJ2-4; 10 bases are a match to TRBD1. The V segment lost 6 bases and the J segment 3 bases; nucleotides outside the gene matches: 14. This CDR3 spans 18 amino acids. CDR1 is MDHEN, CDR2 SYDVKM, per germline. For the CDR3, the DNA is TGTGCCAGCAGCCGCGGACAGGGGGGCGTGAAAGTCAAAAACATTCAGTACTTC. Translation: CASSRGQGGVKVKNIQYF.

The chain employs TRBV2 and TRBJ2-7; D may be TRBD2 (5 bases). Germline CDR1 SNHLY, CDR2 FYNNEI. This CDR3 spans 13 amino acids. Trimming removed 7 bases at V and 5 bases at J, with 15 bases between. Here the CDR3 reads CASTTWGAHEQYF. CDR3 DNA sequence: TGTGCCAGCACGACATGGGGAGCCCACGAGCAGTACTTC.

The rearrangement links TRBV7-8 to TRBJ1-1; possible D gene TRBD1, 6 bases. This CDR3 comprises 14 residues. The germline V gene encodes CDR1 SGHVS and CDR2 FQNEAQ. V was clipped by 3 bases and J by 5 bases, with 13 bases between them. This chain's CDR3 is CASSLKSQGTEAFF. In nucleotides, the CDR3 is TGTGCCAGCAGCTTGAAGTCGCAGGGGACTGAAGCTTTCTTT.

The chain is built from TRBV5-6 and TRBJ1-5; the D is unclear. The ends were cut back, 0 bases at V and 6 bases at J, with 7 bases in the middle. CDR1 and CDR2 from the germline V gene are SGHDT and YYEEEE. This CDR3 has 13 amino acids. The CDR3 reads CASSLATGQPQHF. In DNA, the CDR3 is TGTGCCAGCAGCTTGGCCACGGGTCAGCCCCAGCATTTT. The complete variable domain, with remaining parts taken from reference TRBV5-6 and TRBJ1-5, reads DAGVTQSPTHLIKTRGQQVTLRCSPKSGHDTVSWYQQALGQGPQFIFQYYEEEERQRGNFPDRFSGHQFPNYSSELNVNALLLGDSALYLCASSLATGQPQHFGDGTRLSIL.

CDR3 in amino acids: CASSLVTETEQFF. DNA of the CDR3: TGTGCCAGCAGTTTAGTTACAGAGACTGAGCAGTTCTTC. This rearrangement joins TRBV12-3 or TRBV12-4 to TRBJ2-1; D unresolved. V lost 1 base, J lost 9 bases, and 10 bases lay in between. The length of the CDR3 is 13 residues.

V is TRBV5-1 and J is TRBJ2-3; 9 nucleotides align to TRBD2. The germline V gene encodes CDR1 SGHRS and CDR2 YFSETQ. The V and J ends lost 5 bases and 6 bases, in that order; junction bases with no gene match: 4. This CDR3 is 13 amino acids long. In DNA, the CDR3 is TGCGCCAGCAGTGTAGCGGGAGAGGATACGCAGTATTTT. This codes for CASSVAGEDTQYF.

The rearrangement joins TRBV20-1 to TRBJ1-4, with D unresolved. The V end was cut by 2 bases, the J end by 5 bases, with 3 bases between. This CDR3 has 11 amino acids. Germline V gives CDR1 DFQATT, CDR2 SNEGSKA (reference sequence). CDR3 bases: TGCAGTGCTAGACGGAATGAAAAACTGTTTTTT. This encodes CSARRNEKLFF.

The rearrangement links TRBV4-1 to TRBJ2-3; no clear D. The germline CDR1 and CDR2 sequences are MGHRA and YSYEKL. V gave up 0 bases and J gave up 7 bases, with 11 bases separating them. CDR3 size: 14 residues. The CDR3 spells CASSQDSPPNTQYF. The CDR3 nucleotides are TGCGCCAGCAGCCAAGATTCCCCCCCTAATACGCAGTATTTT.

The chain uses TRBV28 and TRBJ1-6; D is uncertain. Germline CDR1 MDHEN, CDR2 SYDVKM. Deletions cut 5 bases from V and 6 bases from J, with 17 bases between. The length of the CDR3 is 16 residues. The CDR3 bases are TGTGCCAGCAGTCCTCCCGCCCGGGAGACTAATTCACCCCTCCACTTT. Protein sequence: CASSPPARETNSPLHF.

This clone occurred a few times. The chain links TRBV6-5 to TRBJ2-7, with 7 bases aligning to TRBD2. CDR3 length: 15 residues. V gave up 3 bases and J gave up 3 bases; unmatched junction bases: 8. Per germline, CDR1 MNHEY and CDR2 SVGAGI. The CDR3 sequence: CASSYGWREIYEQYF. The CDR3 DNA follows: TGTGCCAGCAGTTATGGGTGGCGGGAGATCTACGAGCAGTACTTC.

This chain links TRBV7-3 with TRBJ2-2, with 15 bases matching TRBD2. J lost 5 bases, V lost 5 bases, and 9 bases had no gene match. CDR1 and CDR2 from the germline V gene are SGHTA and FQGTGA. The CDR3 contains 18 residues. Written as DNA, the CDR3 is TGTGCCAGCAGCCCGTTTGGGGGACTAGCGGGAGGTACCGGGGAGCTGTTTTTT. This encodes CASSPFGGLAGGTGELFF.

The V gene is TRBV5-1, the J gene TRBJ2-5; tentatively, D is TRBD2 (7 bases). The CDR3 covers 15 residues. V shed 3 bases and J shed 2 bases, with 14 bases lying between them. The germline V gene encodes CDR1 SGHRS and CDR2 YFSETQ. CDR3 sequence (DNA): TGCGCCAGCAGCTGGGTGGGGGGGACACAAGAGACCCAGTACTTC. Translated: CASSWVGGTQETQYF.

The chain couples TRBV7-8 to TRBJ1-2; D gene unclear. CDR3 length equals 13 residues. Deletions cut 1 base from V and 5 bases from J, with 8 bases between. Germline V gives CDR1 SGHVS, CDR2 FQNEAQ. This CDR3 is CASSLGVLYGYTF. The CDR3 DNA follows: TGTGCCAGCAGCTTAGGAGTGCTGTATGGCTACACCTTC.

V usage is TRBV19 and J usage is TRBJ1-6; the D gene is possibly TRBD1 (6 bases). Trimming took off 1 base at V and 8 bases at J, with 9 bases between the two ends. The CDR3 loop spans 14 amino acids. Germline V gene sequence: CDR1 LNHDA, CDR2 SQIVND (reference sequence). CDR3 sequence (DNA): TGTGCCAGTAGTATAGCCCCAGGGGATTCACCCCTCCACTTT. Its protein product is CASSIAPGDSPLHF.

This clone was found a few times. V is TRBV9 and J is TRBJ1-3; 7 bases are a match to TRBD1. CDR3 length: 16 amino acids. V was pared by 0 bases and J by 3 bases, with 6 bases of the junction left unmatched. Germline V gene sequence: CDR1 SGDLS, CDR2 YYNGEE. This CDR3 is CASSVEGAVGGNTIYF. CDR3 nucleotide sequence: TGTGCCAGCAGCGTAGAGGGGGCGGTTGGTGGAAACACCATATATTTT.

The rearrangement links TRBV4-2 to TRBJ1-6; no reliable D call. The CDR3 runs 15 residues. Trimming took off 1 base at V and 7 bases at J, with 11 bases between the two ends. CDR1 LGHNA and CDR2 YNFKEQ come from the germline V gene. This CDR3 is CASSQADAVNSPLHF. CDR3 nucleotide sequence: TGTGCCAGCAGCCAAGCAGATGCAGTAAATTCACCCCTCCACTTT.

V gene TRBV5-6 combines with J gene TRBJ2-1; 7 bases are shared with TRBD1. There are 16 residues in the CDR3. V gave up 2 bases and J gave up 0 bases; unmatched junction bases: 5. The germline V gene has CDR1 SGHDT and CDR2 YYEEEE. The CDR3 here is CASSLGGLNSYNEQFF. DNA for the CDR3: TGTGCCAGCAGCTTAGGGGGCTTGAACTCCTACAATGAGCAGTTCTTC. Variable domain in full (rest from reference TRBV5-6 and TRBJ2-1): DAGVTQSPTHLIKTRGQQVTLRCSPKSGHDTVSWYQQALGQGPQFIFQYYEEEERQRGNFPDRFSGHQFPNYSSELNVNALLLGDSALYLCASSLGGLNSYNEQFFGPGTRLTVL.

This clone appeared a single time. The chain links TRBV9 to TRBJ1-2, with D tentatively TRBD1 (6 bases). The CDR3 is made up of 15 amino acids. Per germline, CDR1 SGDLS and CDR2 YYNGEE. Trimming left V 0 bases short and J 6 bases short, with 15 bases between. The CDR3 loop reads CASSVDPTGWDGYTF. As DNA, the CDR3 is TGTGCCAGCAGCGTAGACCCCACAGGGTGGGATGGCTACACCTTC.

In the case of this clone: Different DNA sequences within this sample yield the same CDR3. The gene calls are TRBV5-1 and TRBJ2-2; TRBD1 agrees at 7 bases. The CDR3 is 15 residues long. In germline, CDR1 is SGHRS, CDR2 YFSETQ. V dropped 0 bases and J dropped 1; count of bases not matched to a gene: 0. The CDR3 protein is CASSLGTGNTGELFF. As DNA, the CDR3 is TGCGCCAGCAGCTTGGGGACAGGGAACACCGGGGAGCTGTTTTTT.